This T cell receptor (beta chain) originates from a study of cytomegalovirus exposure and HLA in healthy donors. On this clone: Its antigen is as yet unknown.

Study findings and constraints: About 87% or about 30% of the time was how often most TCR beta V segments were productive, according to an earlier analysis. Cytomegalovirus-associated status was assigned to some 160 TCR beta chains. Analysis performed later found roughly 17,000 TCR beta sequences associated with HLA alleles at 0.05 false discovery rate. A later analysis reported that several of the most significant clusters appeared to be linked to common viral pathogens, among them Epstein-Barr virus.

V lost 5 bases to trimming and J lost 8 bases, with 18 bases between them. The CDR3 has 15 amino acids. Germline V gene sequence: CDR1 MDHEN, CDR2 SYDVKM. PCR amplification relied on 60 Vbeta primers (plus 13 Jbeta primers). TCRdb keeps only in-frame clones here, not all; method: immunoSEQ multiplex PCR. Of 99,000 or so clones in the sample, about 80% were seen once. The TCR originated in a woman aged 40 to 49 in good health and CMV-seronegative. V gene TRBV28 combines with J gene TRBJ1-4, with D possibly TRBD1 on 5 matching bases. The sequencing sample was made of PBMCs. The CDR3 region has the DNA TGTGCCAGCAGTCCCCGGGCCGAGAAGGGGGAAAAACTGTTTTTT. It codes for CASSPRAEKGEKLFF.